These 25 T cell receptor beta chains came from one sample sequenced in a study of T cell changes during pregnancy in multiple sclerosis. Measured with immunoSEQ multiplex PCR; TCRdb has only the in-frame clones, and not every one. The sample contains about 36,000 clones, 89% of which appear only once. The sample consisted of CD8+ T cells from peripheral blood mononuclear cells, taken in the third trimester of pregnancy. All receptors come from a female donor with multiple sclerosis, enrolled in a pregnancy study.

The V and J genes are TRBV7-8 and TRBJ2-7, with D perhaps TRBD1 (5 bases). The CDR3 totals 14 residues. Between the trimmed V and J ends, which lost 2 bases and 5 bases, there was a span of 13 bases. CDR1 SGHVS and CDR2 FQNEAQ come from the germline V gene. The CDR3 region is CASSLQGRVNEQYF. The CDR3 DNA reads TGTGCCAGCAGCTTACAGGGAAGAGTTAACGAGCAGTACTTC.

V is TRBV27 and J is TRBJ2-2, with TRBD2 matching over 7 bases. The J segment lost 4 bases and the V segment lost 4 bases, leaving 12 bases of the junction unmatched. CDR3 size: 17 residues. CDR1 MNHEY and CDR2 SMNVEV come from the germline V gene (reference sequence). CDR3 nucleotide sequence: TGTGCCAGCAGTTCCCAGACTAGCCCTCACATCACCGGGGAGCTGTTTTTT. It yields the protein CASSSQTSPHITGELFF.

This chain connects TRBV2 to TRBJ2-5; TRBD1 aligns across 9 bases. The CDR3 extends over 16 amino acids. Germline lookup yields CDR1 SNHLY and CDR2 FYNNEI. V dropped 6 bases and J dropped 3; count of bases not matched to a gene: 11. Written as DNA, the CDR3 is TGTGCCAGCAGGACCGGGACAGGGCCGGCAAAAGAGACCCAGTACTTC. It encodes CASRTGTGPAKETQYF. Full variable domain (rest looked up from reference TRBV2 and TRBJ2-5): EPEVTQTPSHQVTQMGQEVILRCVPISNHLYFYWYRQILGQKVEFLVSFYNNEISEKSEIFDDQFSVERPDGSNFTLKIRSTKLEDSAMYFCASRTGTGPAKETQYFGPGTRLLVL.

This clone was recorded once. In DNA, the CDR3 is TGTGCCAGCAGCTTCCGGGACAACTCCTACGAGCAGTACTTC. Encoded protein: CASSFRDNSYEQYF. This sequence joins TRBV21-1 and TRBJ2-7; the tabulated D call, TRBD1, remains unverified against the DNA. TRBV21-1 is a documented pseudogene. The CDR3 is 14 amino acids.

The rearrangement joins TRBV2 to TRBJ1-5; possibly TRBD1 for D (6 bases). CDR1 is SNHLY, CDR2 FYNNEI, per germline. V was shortened by 3 bases and J by 0 bases, with 12 bases between the two germline ends. This CDR3 has 16 residues. DNA for the CDR3: TGTGCCAGCAGTGACCTAGGACAGTATAGCAATCAGCCCCAGCATTTT. Its protein is CASSDLGQYSNQPQHF.

The chain is built from TRBV7-9 and TRBJ2-5, with D perhaps matching TRBD1 (6 bases). With 1 base removed from V and 4 bases from J, the gap between germline ends came to 13 bases. The CDR3 consists of 15 residues. Germline loops: CDR1 SEHNR, CDR2 FQNEAQ (reference sequence). Here the CDR3 reads CASSLGGGQGETQYF. In DNA, the CDR3 is TGTGCCAGCAGCTTAGGTGGGGGCCAGGGAGAGACCCAGTACTTC.

CDR3 in amino acids: CASSFLGGGVYEQYF. As DNA, the CDR3 is TGTGCCAGCAGTTTTCTGGGCGGGGGAGTCTACGAGCAGTACTTC. The V gene is TRBV27, the J gene TRBJ2-7; 7 bases are a match to TRBD2. V shed 3 bases, J shed 3 bases, and the junction held 8 bases outside the gene matches. Germline assignment: CDR1 MNHEY and CDR2 SMNVEV (reference sequence). The CDR3 contains 15 residues.

This clone was seen a handful of times. The V call is TRBV29-1, the J call TRBJ2-3; D remains ambiguous. Germline lookup yields CDR1 SQVTM and CDR2 ANQGSEA. The germline V and J ends were trimmed by 7 bases and 6 bases, with 20 bases remaining between them. This CDR3 has 14 amino acids. The CDR3 region is CSAMFTSSGDTQYF. The CDR3 bases are TGCAGCGCCATGTTTACCTCATCAGGCGATACGCAGTATTTT.

This clone was seen once. The chain links TRBV7-7 to TRBJ1-1, with TRBD1 matching 8 bases. The CDR3 totals 17 residues. Germline assignment: CDR1 SSHAT and CDR2 FNYEAQ (reference sequence). V shed 5 bases, J shed 4 bases, and the junction held 15 bases outside the gene matches. CDR3: CASSPVSTGVRSTEAFF. The CDR3 DNA is TGTGCCAGCAGCCCGGTCTCGACAGGGGTTAGGAGCACTGAAGCTTTCTTT.

The CDR3 sequence: CATGRGGRPQHF. Written as DNA, the CDR3 is TGTGCCACCGGAAGAGGAGGTCGACCCCAGCATTTT. The chain couples TRBV27 to TRBJ1-5, with no clear D. V shed 10 bases and J shed 10 bases, with 17 bases lying between them. This CDR3 is 12 amino acids long. Germline CDR1 MNHEY, CDR2 SMNVEV (reference sequence).

The CDR3 loop is CASSPVLRQIRREAFF. CDR3 bases: TGTGCCAGTAGTCCTGTATTACGACAGATAAGGCGAGAAGCTTTCTTT. This chain uses TRBV19 with TRBJ1-1; D is possibly TRBD1 (5 bases). The CDR3 sequence is 16 residues long. V lost 5 bases and J lost 8, with 24 bases in between. Per germline, CDR1 LNHDA and CDR2 SQIVND (reference sequence).

The chain carries TRBV5-6 and TRBJ1-1; D may be TRBD1 (5 bases). Germline V gene data show CDR1 as SGHDT and CDR2 as YYEEEE. CDR3 length equals 12 residues. The germline V and J ends were trimmed by 3 bases and 4 bases, with 7 bases remaining between them. CDR3 DNA sequence: TGTGCCAGCAGCTCAGGGTCCACTGAAGCTTTCTTT. Encoded protein: CASSSGSTEAFF.

V usage is TRBV7-2 and J usage is TRBJ2-1, with 9 bases aligning to TRBD2. The junction had 14 bases not matched to a gene; V was cut back by 1 base and J by 7 bases. Germline lookup yields CDR1 SGHTA and CDR2 FQGNSA. This CDR3 is built from 18 residues. The CDR3 coding sequence is TGTGCCAGCAGCTTAGTTAGTGGGGAGCGGGGGGTATGGAATGAGCAGTTCTTC. Amino acids: CASSLVSGERGVWNEQFF. The full variable domain, completed using reference TRBV7-2 and TRBJ2-1, is GAGVSQSPSNKVTEKGKDVELRCDPISGHTALYWYRQSLGQGLEFLIYFQGNSAPDKSGLPSDRFSAERTGGSVSTLTIQRTQQEDSAVYLCASSLVSGERGVWNEQFFGPGTRLTVL.

This clone was picked up one time. The chain combines TRBV19 with TRBJ2-7, with 11 positions matching TRBD2. The CDR3 extends over 14 amino acids. V lost 6 bases, J lost 4 bases, and 5 bases stayed unmatched. Germline V lookup: CDR1 LNHDA, CDR2 SQIVND (reference sequence). The CDR3 loop is CASSGTSGLYEQYF. The CDR3 DNA sequence: TGTGCCAGTAGCGGGACTAGCGGATTATACGAGCAGTACTTC. Based on the CDR3 plus reference TRBV19 and TRBJ2-7, the full variable domain is DGGITQSPKYLFRKEGQNVTLSCEQNLNHDAMYWYRQDPGQGLRLIYYSQIVNDFQKGDIAEGYSVSREKKESFPLTVTSAQKNPTAFYLCASSGTSGLYEQYFGPGTRLTVT.

The rearrangement uses TRBV14 and TRBJ1-2; perhaps TRBD1 as D (5 bases). The CDR3 is 16 amino acids. The germline gives CDR1 SGHDN, CDR2 FVKESK. V lost 0 bases and J lost 10, with 21 bases in between. The CDR3 spells CASSQDSNPGMVDYTF. CDR3 sequence (DNA): TGTGCCAGCAGCCAAGATTCAAACCCAGGGATGGTCGACTACACCTTC.

The chain combines TRBV13 with TRBJ1-6; a possible D gene is TRBD1 (6 bases). The length of the CDR3 is 16 residues. V gave up 6 bases and J gave up 5 bases, with 17 bases separating them. The V gene's germline CDR1 is PRHDT and CDR2 FYEKMQ (reference sequence). The CDR3 region is CASRLKGGGDNSPLHF. The CDR3 DNA reads TGTGCCAGCAGATTAAAAGGGGGGGGTGATAATTCACCCCTCCACTTT.

This clone was detected once. The chain recombines TRBV6-5 with TRBJ1-3, with D tentatively TRBD1 (5 bases). The CDR3 extends over 15 amino acids. The V and J ends lost 0 bases and 4 bases respectively, with 10 bases between them. Germline CDR1 reads MNHEY; CDR2 reads SVGAGI. The CDR3 DNA follows: TGTGCCAGCAGTTACTCATCAGGGCAAGGAAACACCATATATTTT. This sequence encodes CASSYSSGQGNTIYF.

This chain links TRBV6-1 with TRBJ2-7; 10 nucleotides match TRBD1. The trim removed 3 bases at V and 5 bases at J, leaving 10 bases unmatched. The length of the CDR3 is 16 residues. Germline V gene lookup returns CDR1 MNHNS and CDR2 SASEGT. The CDR3 loop reads CASSDNRGDRGDEQYF. CDR3 DNA sequence: TGTGCCAGCAGTGACAACCGGGGGGACAGGGGCGACGAGCAGTACTTC.

This sequence joins TRBV29-1 and TRBJ2-7; 9 bases fit TRBD1. The CDR3 covers 15 residues. The germline CDR1 and CDR2 sequences are SQVTM and ANQGSEA. V lost 3 bases, J lost 3 bases, and 9 bases stayed unmatched. The chain's CDR3 is CSVEGVGTGLYEQYF. Here the CDR3 DNA reads TGCAGCGTTGAGGGGGTCGGGACAGGGCTCTACGAGCAGTACTTC.

The chain couples TRBV27 to TRBJ1-5; 8 nucleotides align to TRBD1. The CDR3 consists of 14 residues. Losses at the gene ends were 4 bases for V and 1 base for J; bases not matched to a gene: 0. Germline V CDR1 and CDR2: MNHEY, SMNVEV (reference sequence). The CDR3 spells CASSWTGSNQPQHF. The CDR3 DNA sequence: TGTGCCAGCAGTTGGACAGGGAGCAATCAGCCCCAGCATTTT.

V and J are TRBV2 and TRBJ1-1, with D tentatively TRBD1 (6 bases). Germline lookup yields CDR1 SNHLY and CDR2 FYNNEI. V lost 4 bases to trimming and J lost 0 bases, with 12 bases between them. The CDR3 totals 15 residues. This chain's CDR3 is CASSARGGMNTEAFF. CDR3 in DNA: TGTGCCAGCAGTGCGCGGGGGGGCATGAACACTGAAGCTTTCTTT.

The genes are TRBV9 and TRBJ2-7; D is possibly TRBD2 (6 bases). The CDR3 sequence is 16 residues long. Trimming stripped 0 bases from V and 7 bases from J, with 20 bases between. CDR1 and CDR2 (germline): SGDLS, YYNGEE. In DNA form, the CDR3 reads TGTGCCAGCAGCGTAGCTACCGTTGGCCCTGGGAGGGAGCAGTACTTC. It encodes CASSVATVGPGREQYF.

The chain employs TRBV6-5 and TRBJ1-2; D remains unclear. Trimming removed 4 bases from V and 14 bases from J, with 20 bases in between. CDR3 length equals 13 residues. Germline-derived CDR1 and CDR2 are MNHEY and SVGAGI. This CDR3 is CASSSAAEKVRTF. The CDR3 DNA follows: TGTGCCAGCAGTTCCGCGGCCGAGAAGGTTAGGACCTTC.

In this sample, this clone turned up once. The CDR3, as DNA: TGTGCCAGCAGCTACCCGAACTTTCTAGCGGGATGGAGGACAGATACGCAGTATTTT. Protein: CASSYPNFLAGWRTDTQYF. V gene TRBV11-2 combines with J gene TRBJ2-3, with TRBD2 identical over 9 bases. CDR3 length: 19 amino acids. V dropped 4 bases and J dropped 3; count of bases not matched to a gene: 17. Germline CDR1 SGHAT, CDR2 FQNNGV.

The chain joins TRBV7-3 to TRBJ2-7; TRBD2 aligns across 8 bases. The germline gives CDR1 SGHTA, CDR2 FQGTGA. This CDR3 is 23 amino acids long. V was pared by 1 base and J by 4 bases, with 30 bases of the junction left unmatched. CDR3 nucleotides: TGTGCCAGCAGCTTAATCGGGGGGGGTTGGGTGACCCAGTCGGGGCTAGTGGGTTACGAGCAGTACTTC. It codes for CASSLIGGGWVTQSGLVGYEQYF.